This record covers a single T cell receptor (beta chain). The sample originates from a study of CD8 T cells in Susac syndrome. CD8+ and CD4+ T cells taken from blood had their TCR beta sequenced. The germline gives CDR1 MDHEN, CDR2 SYDVKM. The CDR3 has 14 amino acids. Trimming took 5 bases from V and 4 from J, leaving 14 bases between them. After extraction with the RNeasy kit, about 0.5 to 1 ug of the RNA was reverse transcribed using random hexamers. Amplification of TCR beta CDR3 by immunoSEQ multiplex PCR spanned 54 Vbeta and 13 Jbeta. MiXCR, applied by TCRdb to the immunoSEQ multiplex PCR reads, yields one record per CDR3 protein. In the table there are 150,000 to 200,000 distinct CDR3 sequences, approximately 96% of which are singletons.

Input material: CD4+ T cells from PBMCs. The rearrangement links TRBV28 to TRBJ1-2; D unresolved. The TCR comes from a human donor in good health. CDR3 sequence: CASSPNGNRYGYTF. Here the CDR3 DNA reads TGTGCCAGCAGTCCGAACGGGAACCGCTATGGCTACACCTTC.